This T cell receptor (beta chain) stems from a study of follicular helper T cells after annual influenza vaccination. This clone has only one observation. The antigen is unknown. The data were produced by immunoSEQ multiplex PCR, yet TCRdb's version contains in-frame clones alone and is incomplete. The data contain 13,000 to 15,000 clones, just under 85% of them seen just once; the ten biggest clones take up 0.27%. The time point is: 2014-2015 season, pre-vaccination. Study-wide results and caveats: Day 7 ICOS+CD38+ clones were most often found later in ICOS-CD38- cTfh cells.

This receptor was taken from an adult who received the influenza vaccine. The sequencing here drew on CXCR5- memory CD4+ T cells sorted from blood, taken on the day of influenza vaccination.

CDR3 coding DNA: TGCGCCAGCAGCCTCAGGGTTGGAGGACAGTTAGACCACTACGAGCAGTACTTC. Amino acid sequence: CASSLRVGGQLDHYEQYF. The chain is built from TRBV4-3 and TRBJ2-7; possibly TRBD1 for D (6 bases). Germline loops: CDR1 LGHNA, CDR2 YSLEER. V was trimmed by 4 bases and J by 3 bases, leaving 25 bases between them. The CDR3 spans 18 residues.